The subject of this entry is one TCR beta chain. Antigen specificity is unknown. Trimming shortened V by 1 base and J by 10 bases, and 8 bases separated the two germline ends. CDR1 and CDR2 (germline): LNHDA, SQIVND (reference sequence). This CDR3 is built from 12 residues. It was the roughly 130-subject validation cohort, separate from the roughly 700-subject first cohort, to which the donors belonged. The protocol was immunoSEQ multiplex PCR, while the TCRdb copy is restricted to in-frame clones and leaves out a portion. The sample holds 65,000 to 80,000 clones, approximately 94% seen once. These data are taken from a study of cytomegalovirus exposure and HLA in healthy donors. Study in general: A subsequent analysis stated that the 100 to 150 validation repertoires were run on the same platform as the approximately 660 first-cohort repertoires.

Study-wide points: Usually a TCR sequence was rare, but some public TCRs were found in many donors. The investigators catalogued 164 TCR beta chains as cytomegalovirus-associated.

The chain joins TRBV19 to TRBJ1-5; D is undetermined. This sequence was found in a woman aged 18 to 35 in good health and CMV-seropositive. Sequencing was performed on PBMCs. This CDR3 is CASSIVGNPQHF. The CDR3 DNA reads TGTGCCAGTAGTATAGTCGGGAACCCCCAGCATTTT.